A single sample gave rise to the 12 T cell receptor beta chains below, sequenced in a study of cytomegalovirus exposure and HLA in healthy donors (dated by TCRdb to the late 2010s). The library was made by the immunoSEQ multiplex PCR assay. The source is immuneACCESS, and TCRdb retained only in-frame sequences with V and J called. Part of the clones is not carried over; for the studies checked, unresolved V genes explain less than half of this, and the remainder is unexplained. Within this sample are roughly 200,000 clones, with about 81% of them counted one time only. The top ten clones comprise around 1.3% of the sample. Sequencing used PBMCs. The receptors here all came from a woman in her 30s in good health and CMV-seronegative.

J is TRBJ2-7 and V is TRBV28; a weak D match, TRBD1 (6 bases). This CDR3 comprises 14 residues. Germline assignment: CDR1 MDHEN and CDR2 SYDVKM. Trimming shortened V by 6 bases and J by 2 bases, and 14 bases separated the two germline ends. This CDR3 reads CASSPTGTTYEQYF. Here the CDR3 DNA reads TGTGCCAGCAGCCCGACGGGGACAACCTACGAGCAGTACTTC.

This chain connects TRBV5-1 to TRBJ1-5; D gene ambiguous. V lost 0 bases and J 3 bases, leaving 10 bases between the germline ends. Germline values: CDR1 SGHRS, CDR2 YFSETQ. The CDR3 is 15 residues long. The CDR3 sequence is CASSLGAGTNQPQHF. The CDR3 region has the DNA TGCGCCAGCAGCTTGGGCGCAGGTACCAATCAGCCCCAGCATTTT.

J is TRBJ2-7 and V is TRBV2, with TRBD1 as a possible D gene (5 bases). With 7 bases removed from V and 3 bases from J, the gap between germline ends came to 13 bases. CDR1 and CDR2 from the germline V gene are SNHLY and FYNNEI. The CDR3 contains 13 residues. CDR3 nucleotides: TGTGCCAGCACGTGGGGCGAGCTCTACGAGCAGTACTTC. This codes for CASTWGELYEQYF.

The V call is TRBV18, the J call TRBJ1-2, with D perhaps matching TRBD1 (5 bases). The CDR3 contains 14 residues. Trimming left V 2 bases short and J 6 bases short, with 13 bases between. The germline gives CDR1 KGHSH, CDR2 LQKENI. Here the CDR3 reads CASSPREGVDGYTF. The CDR3 DNA is TGTGCCAGCTCACCAAGAGAAGGGGTTGATGGCTACACCTTC.

The chain carries TRBV18 and TRBJ1-6; 8 bases are shared with TRBD1. The CDR3 totals 15 residues. Trimming at V came to 2 bases and at J to 6 bases, leaving 3 bases not matched to a gene. CDR1 is KGHSH and CDR2 is LQKENI in the germline V gene. The CDR3 DNA sequence: TGTGCCAGCTCACCAGGACAGGGAATTAATTCACCCCTCCACTTT. Its protein is CASSPGQGINSPLHF.

V and J are TRBV2 and TRBJ2-5; D possibly corresponds to TRBD1 (5 bases). The CDR3 contains 13 residues. V was shortened by 6 bases and J by 1 base, with 9 bases between the two germline ends. Germline CDR1 reads SNHLY; CDR2 reads FYNNEI. The CDR3 here is CASSPDSQETQYF. The CDR3 DNA sequence: TGTGCCAGCAGCCCCGACAGCCAAGAGACCCAGTACTTC.

The CDR3 sequence: CASSLSTDSYYGYTF. The CDR3 bases are TGTGCCAGCTCACTCTCCACGGACAGTTACTATGGCTACACCTTC. V gene TRBV18 combines with J gene TRBJ1-2, with D perhaps TRBD1 (6 bases). The germline CDR1 and CDR2 sequences are KGHSH and LQKENI. The CDR3 length is 15 residues. The V end was cut by 4 bases, the J end by 3 bases, with 15 bases between.

The J gene is TRBJ2-7, the V gene TRBV9, with 8 bases lining up with TRBD2. J lost 0 bases, V lost 3 bases, and 5 bases had no gene match. The CDR3 runs to 15 residues. From germline, CDR1 is SGDLS and CDR2 YYNGEE. For the CDR3, the DNA is TGTGCCAGCAGCGCGGGACTAGGGGGCTCCTACGAGCAGTACTTC. It specifies CASSAGLGGSYEQYF.

This rearrangement joins TRBV4-1 to TRBJ2-3, with 7 positions matching TRBD2. This CDR3 is 16 amino acids long. Trimming cost V 0 bases and J 11 bases; bases outside gene matches: 14. In germline, CDR1 is MGHRA, CDR2 YSYEKL. CDR3 sequence (DNA): TGCGCCAGCAGCCAAGATCCGACTAGCTCCGGGGTGAGGCAGTATTTT. This gives the protein CASSQDPTSSGVRQYF.

The CDR3 DNA is TGTGCCAGCAGCGGACTAGCGGGAGTCACCGGGGAGCTGTTTTTT. Amino acid sequence: CASSGLAGVTGELFF. The chain recombines TRBV9 with TRBJ2-2; 12 bases map to TRBD2. The CDR3 has 15 amino acids. Germline CDR1 reads SGDLS; CDR2 reads YYNGEE. With V trimmed by 3 bases and J by 4 bases, 1 base remained unmatched.

The CDR3 protein is CASSLDRGSYEQYF. CDR3 nucleotides: TGTGCCAGCAGCCTAGACAGGGGGAGCTACGAGCAGTACTTC. The V and J genes are TRBV7-2 and TRBJ2-7, with TRBD1 matching 9 bases. The germline CDR1 and CDR2 sequences are SGHTA and FQGNSA. V was pared by 5 bases and J by 3 bases, with 5 bases of the junction left unmatched. This CDR3 is 14 amino acids long.

V usage is TRBV7-3 and J usage is TRBJ1-6, with unresolved D. Germline V gene lookup returns CDR1 SGHTA and CDR2 FQGTGA. The CDR3 has 14 residues. V shed 1 base and J shed 7 bases, with 8 bases lying between them. The CDR3 loop is CASSLKNWNSPLHF. CDR3 coding DNA: TGTGCCAGCAGCTTAAAAAACTGGAATTCACCCCTCCACTTT.